This passage covers 5 T cell receptor beta chains from one sample sequenced in a study of blood T cell repertoires in COVID-19. Clones were sequenced by immunoSEQ multiplex PCR, and TCRdb holds only the in-frame ones, with some missing. The table shows about 120,000 clones, with 78% occurring only once. The sample taken for sequencing was peripheral blood. The receptors come from a man between 65 and 79 years old with acute or convalescent COVID-19.

The genes are TRBV5-4 and TRBJ1-2, with 7 positions matching TRBD1. The germline CDR1 and CDR2 sequences are SGHNT and YYREEE (reference sequence). The CDR3 consists of 15 residues. The V gene end was trimmed by 1 base and the J gene end by 6 bases; junction bases not matched to a gene: 9. In nucleotides, the CDR3 is TGTGCCAGCAGCTTGCCACAGGGGCGGGTCGATGGCTACACCTTC. This encodes CASSLPQGRVDGYTF.

The rearrangement joins TRBV29-1 to TRBJ1-1; D might be TRBD1 (6 bases). Trimming cost V 5 bases and J 4 bases, with 14 bases left between them. Germline V gives CDR1 SQVTM, CDR2 ANQGSEA. The CDR3 sequence is 13 residues long. This CDR3 reads CSVIYRGGTEAFF. The CDR3 nucleotides read TGCAGCGTTATCTATCGAGGGGGCACTGAAGCTTTCTTT. Filled out from reference TRBV29-1 and TRBJ1-1, the complete variable domain reads SAVISQKPSRDICQRGTSLTIQCQVDSQVTMMFWYRQQPGQSLTLIATANQGSEATYESGFVIDKFPISRPNLTFSTLTVSNMSPEDSSIYLCSVIYRGGTEAFFGQGTRLTVV.

The chain employs TRBV5-4 and TRBJ2-5, with 12 positions matching TRBD2. Germline V gene lookup returns CDR1 SGHNT and CDR2 YYREEE (reference sequence). V lost 0 bases, J lost 3 bases, and 3 bases stayed unmatched. This CDR3 has 16 amino acids. This CDR3 is CASSLGASGGEETQYF. CDR3 in DNA: TGTGCCAGCAGCTTGGGAGCTAGCGGGGGGGAAGAGACCCAGTACTTC. Based on the CDR3 plus reference TRBV5-4 and TRBJ2-5, the full variable domain is ETGVTQSPTHLIKTRGQQVTLRCSSQSGHNTVSWYQQALGQGPQFIFQYYREEENGRGNFPPRFSGLQFPNYSSELNVNALELDDSALYLCASSLGASGGEETQYFGPGTRLLVL.

CDR3 coding DNA: TGTGCCAGTAGTAGCCGGACAGGGGGTTTTGGCTACACCTTC. Protein product: CASSSRTGGFGYTF. The chain carries TRBV19 and TRBJ1-2, with 10 positions matching TRBD1. The CDR3 spans 14 residues. The trim removed 4 bases at V and 7 bases at J, leaving 6 bases unmatched. CDR1 is LNHDA and CDR2 is SQIVND in the germline V gene (reference sequence).

This clone was recorded a few times. One end of the junction does not line up with germline, which may come from a read error. This chain links TRBV29-1 with TRBJ1-2, with TRBD1 identical over 7 bases. This CDR3 region has 14 residues. Germline V lookup: CDR1 SQVTM, CDR2 ANQGSEA. The CDR3 loop reads CSVEGDRGGYGYTF. CDR3 coding DNA: TGCAGCGTGGAAGGGGACAGAGGTGGCTATGGCTACACCTTC.